This T cell receptor (beta chain) was sequenced in a study of spatial heterogeneity in lung cancer. Findings of the study overall: How many expanded intratumoral alpha and beta TCRs were present tracked the tumor mutation count, which was a count of nonsynonymous mutations.

Relative to its sample, this clonotype is medium-sized. What it binds is unknown. In the library, each TCR cDNA molecule bore its own unique molecular identifier. In TCRdb, the 5' RACE reads were re-called with MiXCR into one record per CDR3 protein. The sample consists of 13,000 or so distinct CDR3 sequences, around 3.1% of them appearing once. Described time point: sample taken at primary tumor resection. Donation came from roughly 72 patients with untreated early-stage non-small cell lung cancer. Unsorted whole RNA samples from tumor, nontumor lung or frozen PBMC were sequenced. The sample was lung tumor tissue, taken at surgery. This TCR was sampled from a male donor with early-stage non-small cell lung cancer.

The CDR3 here is CSARTLAGHEQYF. The CDR3 DNA reads TGCAGTGCTAGAACGCTAGCGGGGCACGAGCAGTACTTC. This chain connects TRBV20-1 to TRBJ2-7, with 9 bases lining up with TRBD2. Germline V gene sequence: CDR1 DFQATT, CDR2 SNEGSKA (reference sequence). The V segment lost 2 bases and the J segment 5 bases; nucleotides outside the gene matches: 4. The CDR3 is 13 residues long.